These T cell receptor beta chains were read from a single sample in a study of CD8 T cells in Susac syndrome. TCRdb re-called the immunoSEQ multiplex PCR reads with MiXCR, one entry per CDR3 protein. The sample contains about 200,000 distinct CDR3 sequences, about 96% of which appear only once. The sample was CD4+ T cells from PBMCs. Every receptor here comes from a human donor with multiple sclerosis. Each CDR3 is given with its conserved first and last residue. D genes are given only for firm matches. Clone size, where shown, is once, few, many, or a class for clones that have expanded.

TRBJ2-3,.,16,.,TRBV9,CASSVSPTSPTDTQYF,TGTGCCAGCAGCGTCAGCCCCACTAGTCCCACAGATACGCAGTATTTT
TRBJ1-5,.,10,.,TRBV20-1,CRTGNQPQHF,TGCAGGACGGGGAATCAGCCCCAGCATTTT
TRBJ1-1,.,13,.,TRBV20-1,CSAEGPPGPEAFF,TGCAGTGCTGAGGGACCTCCCGGGCCTGAAGCTTTCTTT
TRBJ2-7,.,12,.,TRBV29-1,CSVDRGTHEQYF,TGCAGCGTTGACAGGGGAACCCACGAGCAGTACTTC
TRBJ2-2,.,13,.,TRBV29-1,CSVGLTNTGELFF,TGCAGCGTTGGTCTAACGAACACCGGGGAGCTGTTTTTT
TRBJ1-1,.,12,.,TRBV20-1,CSAVQGAAEAFF,TGCAGTGCTGTACAGGGTGCCGCTGAAGCTTTCTTT
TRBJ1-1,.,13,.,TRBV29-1,CSDTGPSDTEAFF,TGCAGCGACACAGGCCCTTCGGACACTGAAGCTTTCTTT
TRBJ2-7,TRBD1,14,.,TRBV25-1,CASSFTGERYEQYF,TGTGCCAGCAGTTTTACAGGGGAGCGTTACGAGCAGTACTTC
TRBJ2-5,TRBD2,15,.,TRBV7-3,CASSPPGTSQETQYF,TGTGCCAGCAGCCCCCCCGGGACTAGCCAAGAGACCCAGTACTTC
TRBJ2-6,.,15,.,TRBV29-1,CSVLGAPSGANVLTF,TGCAGCGTTCTGGGAGCCCCGTCAGGGGCCAACGTCCTGACTTTC
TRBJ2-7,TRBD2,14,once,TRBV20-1,CSASGTSDFPEQYF,TGCAGTGCCTCCGGGACTAGCGACTTCCCCGAGCAGTACTTC
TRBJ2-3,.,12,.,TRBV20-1,CSASDSFYTQYF,TGCAGTGCTAGCGATTCTTTCTATACGCAGTATTTT
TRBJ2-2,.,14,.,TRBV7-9,CASSFGQSTGELFF,TGTGCCAGCAGCTTTGGACAGTCCACCGGGGAGCTGTTTTTT
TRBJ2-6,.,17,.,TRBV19,CASHRGQVNSGANVLTF,TGTGCCAGTCACCGAGGGCAAGTCAACTCTGGGGCCAACGTCCTGACTTTC
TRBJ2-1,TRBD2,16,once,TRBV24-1,CATSDGPKRGLNEQFF,TGTGCCACCAGTGACGGCCCTAAGCGGGGGCTAAATGAGCAGTTCTTC
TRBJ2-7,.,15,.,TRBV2,CASSEDEVYAVLDNF,TGTGCCAGCAGTGAAGATGAGGTATACGCCGTTCTGGATAACTTC
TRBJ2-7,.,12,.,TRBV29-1,CSVDKGNYEQYF,TGCAGCGTTGACAAGGGGAACTACGAGCAGTACTTC
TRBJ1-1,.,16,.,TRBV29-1,CSVEPQKGSMNTEAFF,TGCAGCGTTGAACCTCAAAAGGGGAGCATGAACACTGAAGCTTTCTTT
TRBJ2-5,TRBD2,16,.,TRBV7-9,CASSTRQREQKETQYF,TGTGCCAGCAGCACCCGCCAGCGGGAGCAAAAAGAGACCCAGTACTTC
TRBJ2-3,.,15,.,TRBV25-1,CASSEYMAVTDTQYF,TGTGCCAGCAGTGAATATATGGCAGTCACGGATACGCAGTATTTT
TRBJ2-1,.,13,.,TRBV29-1,CSGRLGLWDEQFF,TGCAGCGGGAGACTAGGACTTTGGGATGAGCAGTTCTTC
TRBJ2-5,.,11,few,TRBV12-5,CASGLQETQYF,TGTGCTAGTGGTTTACAGGAGACCCAGTACTTC
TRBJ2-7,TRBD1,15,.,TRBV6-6,CASSPRDRGTYEQYF,TGTGCCAGCAGCCCTCGGGACAGGGGAACCTACGAGCAGTACTTC
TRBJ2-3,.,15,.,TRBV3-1,CASSQAALAGDTQYF,TGTGCCAGCAGCCAAGCAGCCCTAGCTGGTGATACGCAGTATTTT